This TCR beta chain is from a study of vaccination effects on CD4 cells after COVID-19. Turning to the study itself: Every well housed about 1.8 million PBMC, which grew in culture alongside 9 to 10 IU/ml IL-2 and around 9.8 ug/ml peptides.

TCRdb's copy holds only in-frame clones and misses some; the assay was immunoSEQ multiplex PCR. The repertoire includes fewer than 60,000 clones, about four fifths of them detected once, and more than 3.5% sits in the top ten. About this clone itself: Its antigen is unknown.

After about 10 days in culture, the CD4+ T cells were isolated. Participants were vaccinated with two doses of either the BNT162b2 or mRNA-1273 vaccine. The vaccine recipients had no prior SARS-CoV-2 infection, with negative nucleocapsid antibodies. This sequence originates from a human donor who received a COVID-19 vaccine. Sequencing was performed on CD4+ T cells from PBMCs cultured without peptide, taken after COVID-19 vaccination.

The CDR3 DNA reads as TGTGCCAGCAGTGGGGGGCTGCACTCCACCTTTGGGGAGCTGTTTTTT. Translation gives CASSGGLHSTFGELFF. This rearrangement joins TRBV6-1 to TRBJ2-2, with D maybe TRBD1 (6 bases). Trimming removed 4 bases from V and 8 bases from J, with 20 bases in between. From germline, CDR1 is MNHNS and CDR2 SASEGT. CDR3 length equals 16 residues.